The 16 T cell receptor beta chains below all came from one sample that was sequenced in a study of T-cell memory formation after mild COVID-19. One entry per CDR3 protein results from TCRdb running MiXCR on the 5' RACE reads. The data contain 200,000 to 300,000 distinct CDR3 sequences, 15% to 20% of them singletons. What was sequenced was PBMCs or a T cell subset sorted from them (not recorded which). These receptors were collected from a young man who had mild COVID-19 (a few samples of this study predate the infection). Cell type and time point are not known.

The V call is TRBV7-8, the J call TRBJ1-1, with unresolved D. CDR1 and CDR2 (germline): SGHVS, FQNEAQ. Deletions cut 4 bases from V and 0 bases from J, with 12 bases between. This CDR3 has 15 residues. In nucleotides, the CDR3 is TGTGCCAGCAGCTCCCGCAGAACTATGAACACTGAAGCTTTCTTT. This sequence encodes CASSSRRTMNTEAFF.

This clonotype came up a few times. The chain couples TRBV20-1 to TRBJ1-2; TRBD1 is a possible D gene (5 bases). The CDR3 loop spans 13 amino acids. The germline gives CDR1 DFQATT, CDR2 SNEGSKA (reference sequence). V shed 0 bases and J shed 7 bases, with 12 bases lying between them. CDR3: CSAREGEVSGYTF. The DNA of the CDR3 is TGCAGTGCTAGAGAAGGGGAGGTTTCTGGCTACACCTTC.

The V call is TRBV5-6, the J call TRBJ2-1, with D possibly TRBD2 on 6 matching bases. This CDR3 is 15 amino acids long. Trimming removed 0 bases from V and 5 bases from J, with 12 bases in between. CDR1 is SGHDT, CDR2 YYEEEE, per germline. The CDR3 DNA is TGTGCCAGCAGCTTGGGACTAGGGTTGGACAATGAGCAGTTCTTC. Translation gives CASSLGLGLDNEQFF.

This clonotype has more than one count but fewer than ten. The rearrangement uses TRBV7-2 and TRBJ2-7, with unresolved D. Germline V gives CDR1 SGHTA, CDR2 FQGNSA. The CDR3 length is 13 residues. Trimming cost V 5 bases and J 0 bases, with 8 bases left between them. The CDR3 loop reads CASSPWGSYEQYF. The CDR3 DNA reads TGTGCCAGCAGCCCGTGGGGCTCCTACGAGCAGTACTTC.

This chain connects TRBV4-2 to TRBJ1-2; possible D gene TRBD1, 5 bases. V lost 0 bases to trimming and J lost 8 bases, with 16 bases between them. Germline-derived CDR1 and CDR2 are LGHNA and YNFKEQ. The CDR3 has 15 residues. The CDR3 sequence: CASSQESTRAYGYTF. Here the CDR3 DNA reads TGTGCCAGCAGCCAAGAGTCGACCAGGGCGTACGGCTACACCTTC.

This chain joins TRBV7-9 and TRBJ1-6; unclear D gene. Germline-derived CDR1 and CDR2 are SEHNR and FQNEAQ (reference sequence). Trimming removed 5 bases at V and 12 bases at J, with 11 bases between. The CDR3 sequence is 12 residues long. CDR3 DNA: TGTGCCAGCAGCCTTGACACCTTACCCCTCCACTTT. Its protein product is CASSLDTLPLHF.

The chain links TRBV5-1 to TRBJ2-7; TRBD1 agrees at 8 bases. J lost 6 bases, V lost 4 bases, and 9 bases had no gene match. This CDR3 is built from 14 residues. Germline CDR1 is SGHRS and CDR2 is YFSETQ. CDR3 DNA: TGCGCCAGCAGCAGGGGGACGACAGGGGTCGAGCAGTACTTC. Amino acid sequence: CASSRGTTGVEQYF.

This clonotype appeared a few times. V and J are TRBV7-9 and TRBJ2-2; D remains ambiguous. Between the trimmed V and J ends, which lost 4 bases and 6 bases, there was a span of 9 bases. This CDR3 is 13 amino acids long. Germline V CDR1 and CDR2: SEHNR, FQNEAQ (reference sequence). The CDR3 sequence: CASSSLRSGELFF. The CDR3 coding sequence is TGTGCCAGCAGCTCACTACGCTCCGGGGAGCTGTTTTTT.

The V and J genes are TRBV7-9 and TRBJ2-2; no firm D call. The CDR3 has 13 amino acids. Trimming removed 2 bases at V and 3 bases at J, with 4 bases between. In germline, CDR1 is SEHNR, CDR2 FQNEAQ (reference sequence). The CDR3 DNA reads as TGTGCCAGCAGCTTACCTTACACCGGGGAGCTGTTTTTT. It translates to CASSLPYTGELFF. The full variable domain, completed using reference TRBV7-9 and TRBJ2-2, is DTGVSQNPRHKITKRGQNVTFRCDPISEHNRLYWYRQTLGQGPEFLTYFQNEAQLEKSRLLSDRFSAERPKGSFSTLEIQRTEQGDSAMYLCASSLPYTGELFFGEGSRLTVL.

The chain recombines TRBV10-3 with TRBJ2-1; the match to TRBD1 covers 11 bases. The CDR3 spans 16 residues. Losses at the gene ends were 3 bases for V and 7 bases for J; bases not matched to a gene: 8. Germline CDR1 and CDR2: ENHRY and SYGVKD. The CDR3 spells CAISDWDRGSLNEQFF. The CDR3 nucleotides are TGTGCCATCAGTGACTGGGACAGGGGGAGTTTAAATGAGCAGTTCTTC.

This clonotype was counted between two and nine times. The rearrangement joins TRBV7-9 to TRBJ2-1; 10 bases line up with TRBD2. The CDR3 has 14 amino acids. The junction had 8 bases not matched to a gene; V was cut back by 6 bases and J by 9 bases. CDR1 is SEHNR, CDR2 FQNEAQ, per germline (reference sequence). CDR3 sequence reads: CASRQSGGAGEQFF. CDR3 bases: TGTGCCAGCAGACAAAGCGGGGGGGCCGGTGAGCAGTTCTTC.

The table lists this clonotype with a count of one. The chain carries TRBV10-3 and TRBJ2-6, with 10 bases fitting TRBD1. CDR1 is ENHRY and CDR2 is SYGVKD in the germline V gene. The ends lost 10 bases at V and 1 base at J; junction bases unmatched: 4. The CDR3 length is 15 residues. CDR3 bases: TGTGCCACTGGACAGGGGGGATCTGGGGCCAACGTCCTGACTTTC. As protein: CATGQGGSGANVLTF.

The chain joins TRBV4-2 to TRBJ1-1; 7 positions match TRBD1. CDR3 size: 12 residues. Per germline, CDR1 LGHNA and CDR2 YNFKEQ. Germline trimming cut 2 bases from V and 6 bases from J; bases unmatched to any gene: 0. DNA of the CDR3: TGTGCCAGCAGCCAAACAGGGGCTGAAGCTTTCTTT. As protein: CASSQTGAEAFF.

The chain joins TRBV12-3 or TRBV12-4 to TRBJ2-7; TRBD2 is a possible D gene (5 bases). The V end was cut by 4 bases, the J end by 3 bases, with 7 bases between. The CDR3 has 12 residues. CDR3 DNA sequence: TGTGCCAGCAGTTCCGGGGTCTACGAGCAGTACTTC. Amino acids: CASSSGVYEQYF.

Points on this clonotype: The junction does not match germline at one end; this may be a read error. V usage is TRBV2 and J usage is TRBJ1-2, with D uncertain. CDR1 and CDR2 from the germline V gene are SNHLY and FYNNEI. This CDR3 region has 12 residues. The CDR3 sequence: CASKSLNYGYPF. CDR3 bases: TGTGCCAGCAAGAGTCTCAACTATGGCTACCCCTTC. The whole variable domain, remainder taken from reference TRBV2 and TRBJ1-2, is EPEVTQTPSHQVTQMGQEVILRCVPISNHLYFYWYRQILGQKVEFLVSFYNNEISEKSEIFDDQFSVERPDGSNFTLKIRSTKLEDSAMYFCASKSLNYGYPFGSGTRLTVV.

Only a few counts were recorded for this clonotype. The rearrangement joins TRBV5-1 to TRBJ1-4; 10 bases are shared with TRBD1. Germline V gene data show CDR1 as SGHRS and CDR2 as YFSETQ. V dropped 3 bases and J dropped 6; count of bases not matched to a gene: 5. CDR3 length: 15 residues. The CDR3, as DNA: TGCGCCAGCAGCTCGGCCGGGACAGGGGATGAAAAACTGTTTTTT. It codes for CASSSAGTGDEKLFF. The variable domain in full, with the rest retrieved from reference TRBV5-1 and TRBJ1-4, is KAGVTQTPRYLIKTRGQQVTLSCSPISGHRSVSWYQQTPGQGLQFLFEYFSETQRNKGNFPGRFSGRQFSNSRSEMNVSTLELGDSALYLCASSSAGTGDEKLFFGSGTQLSVL.